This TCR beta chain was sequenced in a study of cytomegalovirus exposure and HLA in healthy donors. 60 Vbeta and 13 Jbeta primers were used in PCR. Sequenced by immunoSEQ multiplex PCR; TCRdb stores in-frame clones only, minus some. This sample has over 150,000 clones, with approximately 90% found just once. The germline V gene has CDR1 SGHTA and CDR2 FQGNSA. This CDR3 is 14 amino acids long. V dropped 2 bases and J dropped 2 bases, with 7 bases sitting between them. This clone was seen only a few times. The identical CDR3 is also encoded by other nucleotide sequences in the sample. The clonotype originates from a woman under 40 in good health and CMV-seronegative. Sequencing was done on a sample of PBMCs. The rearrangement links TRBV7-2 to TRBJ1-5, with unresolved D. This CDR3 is CASSLSGGNQPQHF. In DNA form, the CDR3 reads TGTGCCAGCAGCTTATCTGGAGGCAATCAGCCCCAGCATTTT.